These 24 T cell receptor beta chains came from one sample sequenced in a study of cytomegalovirus exposure and HLA in healthy donors. The PCR contained 60 Vbeta and 13 Jbeta primers. Generated by immunoSEQ multiplex PCR, the TCRdb table keeps only in-frame clones and is missing some. The sample shows under 150,000 clones, 82% of them seen only once. Sequenced: PBMCs. All receptors come from a woman between 45 and 60 years old in good health and CMV-seropositive.

This rearrangement joins TRBV19 to TRBJ1-2, with unresolved D. The ends were cut back, 4 bases at V and 4 bases at J, with 19 bases in the middle. CDR3 length: 16 residues. CDR1 is LNHDA, CDR2 SQIVND, per germline (reference sequence). The CDR3 sequence: CASSTAGGRSLYGYTF. CDR3 in DNA: TGTGCCAGTAGTACCGCTGGAGGTCGGAGCCTCTATGGCTACACCTTC.

The CDR3 bases are TGTGCCAGCAGACAGATGACAGCAACCTACGAGCAGTACTTC. It specifies CASRQMTATYEQYF. The rearrangement links TRBV6-1 to TRBJ2-7; a possible D gene is TRBD1 (5 bases). The CDR3 loop spans 14 amino acids. V was trimmed by 6 bases and J by 2 bases, leaving 14 bases between them. Germline CDR1 and CDR2: MNHNS and SASEGT.

This sequence joins TRBV2 and TRBJ2-7; 13 nucleotides match TRBD2. The V gene end was trimmed by 5 bases and the J gene end by 7 bases; junction bases not matched to a gene: 11. In germline, CDR1 is SNHLY, CDR2 FYNNEI. The CDR3 is 16 amino acids. Written as DNA, the CDR3 is TGTGCCAGCAGTCTCGGGACTAGCGGGGACTACGAGGAGCAGTACTTC. This gives the protein CASSLGTSGDYEEQYF.

J is TRBJ1-2 and V is TRBV9; the match to TRBD1 covers 7 bases. V lost 0 bases to trimming and J lost 14 bases; unmatched junction nucleotides: 13. Germline CDR1 reads SGDLS; CDR2 reads YYNGEE. This CDR3 spans 14 amino acids. The CDR3 nucleotides read TGTGCCAGCAGCGTAGCCGGACAGGACTCCCATTGGACCTTC. Residues: CASSVAGQDSHWTF.

This clone has just one count. The rearrangement joins TRBV2 to TRBJ1-3, with D tentatively TRBD1 (6 bases). From germline, CDR1 is SNHLY and CDR2 FYNNEI. The CDR3 extends over 16 amino acids. V was clipped by 0 bases and J by 4 bases, with 13 bases between them. In DNA form, the CDR3 reads TGTGCCAGCAGTGAAGCAGGGGGGGGATCCGGAAACACCATATATTTT. It codes for CASSEAGGGSGNTIYF.

V and J are TRBV12-5 and TRBJ2-1; 15 bases align to TRBD2. The germline V gene encodes CDR1 LGHNT and CDR2 FRNRAP. Trimming took 8 bases from V and 4 from J; bases not matched to a gene: 9. This CDR3 has 17 amino acids. This chain's CDR3 is CASRGTSGGRNYNEQFF. The DNA for the CDR3 is TGTGCTAGTCGGGGGACTAGCGGGGGGCGTAATTACAATGAGCAGTTCTTC.

The rearrangement links TRBV6-1 to TRBJ1-2; TRBD1 aligns across 7 bases. The CDR3 contains 13 residues. Per germline, CDR1 MNHNS and CDR2 SASEGT. Trimming took 5 bases from V and 4 from J; bases not matched to a gene: 4. CDR3 region: CASSPDRPYGYTF. CDR3 coding DNA: TGTGCCAGCAGTCCGGACAGGCCCTATGGCTACACCTTC.

This clone was picked up a small number of times. The V and J genes are TRBV27 and TRBJ2-7, with a weak D call TRBD2 (6 bases). The CDR3 is 15 amino acids. Trimming removed 1 base from V and 2 bases from J, with 12 bases in between. The germline V gene has CDR1 MNHEY and CDR2 SMNVEV (reference sequence). CDR3 loop: CASSLFGGVTYEQYF. The CDR3 coding sequence is TGTGCCAGCAGTTTATTCGGGGGAGTCACCTACGAGCAGTACTTC.

The V call is TRBV7-9, the J call TRBJ2-5; 14 positions agree with TRBD2. J gave up 4 bases and V 5 bases, and 3 bases lay outside the gene matches. The CDR3 is 15 residues long. CDR1 and CDR2 from the germline V gene are SEHNR and FQNEAQ (reference sequence). In DNA, the CDR3 is TGTGCCAGCAGCATAGGACTAGCGGGGGGAGAGACCCAGTACTTC. Protein product: CASSIGLAGGETQYF.

In DNA, the CDR3 is TGTGCCATCAGTGGCGGGAGTTCCTACAATGAGCAGTTCTTC. It encodes CAISGGSSYNEQFF. The chain has TRBV10-3 and TRBJ2-1, with 7 bases identical to TRBD2. CDR1 and CDR2 from the germline V gene are ENHRY and SYGVKD. Losses at the gene ends were 4 bases for V and 1 base for J; bases not matched to a gene: 1. The CDR3 covers 14 residues.

This clone was seen just once. The CDR3 region is CAWSGTAHNLYNSPLHF. CDR3 coding DNA: TGTGCCTGGAGCGGGACAGCTCATAACCTTTATAATTCACCCCTCCACTTT. The chain is built from TRBV30 and TRBJ1-6; 7 bases match TRBD1. Trimming took 3 bases from V and 4 from J; bases not matched to a gene: 12. Germline V gives CDR1 GTSNPN, CDR2 SVGIG (reference sequence). The CDR3 covers 17 residues.

V usage is TRBV13 and J usage is TRBJ1-3; D is perhaps TRBD1 (5 bases). The V gene lost 4 bases and the J gene lost 3 bases, with 7 bases spanning the gap. In germline, CDR1 is PRHDT, CDR2 FYEKMQ (reference sequence). The CDR3 runs to 13 residues. In DNA, the CDR3 is TGTGCCAGCAGCTGGGGCCATGGAAACACCATATATTTT. This codes for CASSWGHGNTIYF. Using reference TRBV13 and TRBJ1-3 for the parts outside the CDR3, the full variable domain is AAGVIQSPRHLIKEKRETATLKCYPIPRHDTVYWYQQGPGQDPQFLISFYEKMQSDKGSIPDRFSAQQFSDYHSELNMSSLELGDSALYFCASSWGHGNTIYFGEGSWLTVV.

This clone came up a few times. The chain links TRBV6-1 to TRBJ1-6; 8 bases align to TRBD1. The CDR3 contains 15 residues. The V segment lost 5 bases and the J segment 3 bases; nucleotides outside the gene matches: 3. CDR1 is MNHNS, CDR2 SASEGT, per germline. The DNA of the CDR3 is TGTGCCAGCAGTCAGGACAGGGACTATAATTCACCCCTCCACTTT. It is translated as CASSQDRDYNSPLHF.

The J gene is TRBJ2-3, the V gene TRBV5-1, with TRBD2 matching 7 bases. Trimming took 2 bases from V and 0 from J; bases not matched to a gene: 3. The CDR3 spans 15 residues. The V gene's germline CDR1 is SGHRS and CDR2 YFSETQ. The CDR3 protein is CASSFLADSTDTQYF. As DNA, the CDR3 is TGCGCCAGCAGCTTCCTAGCGGACAGCACAGATACGCAGTATTTT.

The V gene is TRBV27, the J gene TRBJ1-6; tentatively, D is TRBD1 (6 bases). There are 19 residues in the CDR3. V lost 2 bases and J 7 bases, leaving 24 bases between the germline ends. The germline V gene has CDR1 MNHEY and CDR2 SMNVEV (reference sequence). CDR3 coding DNA: TGTGCCAGCAGTTTAATCGGAGGTGTTTTCAGGGGCGGAAATTCACCCCTCCACTTT. Encoded protein: CASSLIGGVFRGGNSPLHF.

This clone was observed a handful of times. This chain uses TRBV6-9 with TRBJ2-2, with D uncertain. Germline V gene lookup returns CDR1 MNHGY and CDR2 SVAAGI. The CDR3 covers 13 residues. V lost 7 bases and J lost 6, with 12 bases in between. CDR3 sequence: CASIDKVAGELFF. CDR3 DNA sequence: TGTGCCAGCATCGACAAAGTCGCCGGGGAGCTGTTTTTT.

This chain links TRBV7-8 with TRBJ2-5, with TRBD2 as a possible D gene (6 bases). Germline-derived CDR1 and CDR2 are SGHVS and FQNEAQ. The CDR3 totals 15 residues. Between the trimmed V and J ends, which lost 2 bases and 5 bases, there was a span of 15 bases. CDR3 DNA sequence: TGTGCCAGCAGCTTATTCTTGGGCGGGATGGAGACCCAGTACTTC. It yields the protein CASSLFLGGMETQYF.

The rearrangement uses TRBV7-9 and TRBJ2-7; 8 bases fit TRBD2. The CDR3 is 17 residues long. The trim removed 2 bases at V and 1 base at J, leaving 10 bases unmatched. CDR1 is SEHNR and CDR2 is FQNEAQ in the germline V gene (reference sequence). CDR3 in amino acids: CASSLFLGTSGSYEQYF. CDR3 coding DNA: TGTGCCAGCAGCTTATTTTTAGGTACTAGCGGTTCCTACGAGCAGTACTTC.

This sequence joins TRBV6-6 and TRBJ1-2; possibly TRBD1 for D (5 bases). Trimming removed 0 bases at V and 0 bases at J, with 11 bases between. Germline-derived CDR1 and CDR2 are MNHNY and SVGAGI (reference sequence). This CDR3 is 16 amino acids long. The CDR3 is CASSYSSTDPNYGYTF. CDR3 in DNA: TGTGCCAGCAGTTACTCGTCGACAGACCCTAACTATGGCTACACCTTC.

This chain uses TRBV5-1 with TRBJ2-7; the match to TRBD1 covers 8 bases. V trimming: 2 bases; J trimming: 6 bases; junction bases outside the gene matches: 4. This CDR3 comprises 13 residues. The V gene's germline CDR1 is SGHRS and CDR2 YFSETQ. The CDR3 protein is CASSLTGGSEQYF. The DNA of the CDR3 is TGCGCCAGCAGCTTAACAGGGGGATCCGAGCAGTACTTC.

The rearrangement links TRBV7-9 to TRBJ2-1; TRBD2 matches at 9 bases. V lost 4 bases to trimming and J lost 0 bases; unmatched junction nucleotides: 1. The germline V gene has CDR1 SEHNR and CDR2 FQNEAQ (reference sequence). CDR3 length: 15 amino acids. This CDR3 is CASSYSGSSYNEQFF. Written as DNA, the CDR3 is TGTGCCAGCAGCTATAGCGGGAGCTCCTACAATGAGCAGTTCTTC.

The chain links TRBV5-1 to TRBJ2-3, with TRBD1 matching over 8 bases. V lost 4 bases to trimming and J lost 6 bases; unmatched junction nucleotides: 13. The V gene's germline CDR1 is SGHRS and CDR2 YFSETQ. The CDR3 spans 16 residues. The CDR3 bases are TGCGCCAGCAGCCGGGACAGGCAAACCTCGGGGGATACGCAGTATTTT. It translates to CASSRDRQTSGDTQYF.

The chain combines TRBV27 with TRBJ1-2; 9 bases line up with TRBD1. The germline CDR1 and CDR2 sequences are MNHEY and SMNVEV (reference sequence). This CDR3 is built from 14 residues. Trimming cost V 5 bases and J 7 bases; bases outside gene matches: 8. This CDR3 reads CASSPLDRGAGYTF. The CDR3 DNA is TGTGCCAGCAGTCCACTCGACAGGGGGGCTGGCTACACCTTC.

The chain couples TRBV10-2 to TRBJ1-2, with 8 bases lining up with TRBD1. Per germline, CDR1 WSHSY and CDR2 SAAADI. The V gene end was trimmed by 8 bases and the J gene end by 7 bases; junction bases not matched to a gene: 9. This CDR3 is built from 13 residues. For the CDR3, the DNA is TGCGCCAGCCGGGGAAGCGGGACAGGTGGCTACACCTTC. This gives the protein CASRGSGTGGYTF.